Listed below are T cell receptor beta chains from one sample, sequenced in a study of blood T cell repertoires in COVID-19. Assay used: immunoSEQ multiplex PCR; TCRdb lists only in-frame clones, some missing. This table holds 50,000 to 65,000 clones, about 75% found once. Material: PBMCs or T cells enriched from blood (not recorded which). The receptors here all came from a woman in her fifties or sixties who had been exposed to COVID-19. Both conserved end residues are part of each CDR3. Each record gives: CDR3 length, clone size, V gene, D gene, J gene, CDR3 DNA, CDR3 protein. The D gene is left open where the match is weak. Only some rows state a clone size, as once, few, many or a class for expanded clones.

15,NA,TRBV28,NA,TRBJ1-2,TGTGCCAGCACTGAAGACGGGGGAGCTAACTATGGCTACACCTTC,CASTEDGGANYGYTF
18,NA,TRBV7-8,NA,TRBJ2-2,TGTGCCAGCAGCTTAGAGGTTCGGGGTTATGGTGACACCGGGGAGCTGTTTTTT,CASSLEVRGYGDTGELFF
15,NA,TRBV4-3,TRBD1,TRBJ1-3,TGCGCCAGCAGCCAAGAAAGGGGGCTCAGGGACACCATATATTTT,CASSQERGLRDTIYF
15,NA,TRBV9,NA,TRBJ2-5,TGTGCCAGCAGCGCGGAGGGGGCCCGCTCGGAGACCCAGTACTTC,CASSAEGARSETQYF
11,NA,TRBV7-6,NA,TRBJ2-7,TGTGCCAGCAGCTCCACCTACGAGCAGTACTTC,CASSSTYEQYF
19,NA,TRBV27,TRBD2,TRBJ2-7,TGTGCCAGCAGTTCCGCGTATAGGACGACTAGCGGGAGCCATCACGAGCAGTACTTC,CASSSAYRTTSGSHHEQYF
13,few,TRBV3-1/TRBV3-2,NA,TRBJ1-2,TGTGCCAGCAGTCGAGGGGGGGACTATGGCTACACCTTC,CASSRGGDYGYTF
12,NA,TRBV11-2,NA,TRBJ2-3,TGTGCCAGCAGCCCCCCTGCAGATACGCAGTATTTT,CASSPPADTQYF
15,NA,TRBV5-1,TRBD2,TRBJ2-2,TGCGCCAGCAGCCGACTAGCGGGACACACCGGGGAGCTGTTTTTT,CASSRLAGHTGELFF
14,once,TRBV7-9,TRBD1,TRBJ2-7,TGTGCCACGAGGGGGACAGGGGTATCCTACGAGCAGTACTTC,CATRGTGVSYEQYF
16,NA,TRBV11-3,NA,TRBJ1-4,TGTGCCAGCAGCTTAGAGACCCCGGGGACTAATGAAAAACTGTTTTTT,CASSLETPGTNEKLFF
15,NA,TRBV28,NA,TRBJ1-5,TGTGCCAGCAGTGCCACAGGGCTAGGCAATCAGCCCCAGCATTTT,CASSATGLGNQPQHF
13,NA,TRBV3-1/TRBV3-2,TRBD1,TRBJ1-2,TGTGCCAGCAGCCTCACAGGGGCAGGTGGCTACACCTTC,CASSLTGAGGYTF
16,NA,TRBV30,TRBD1,TRBJ1-3,TGTGCCTGGAGTGTACGACAGGGGGCGACTGGAAACACCATATATTTT,CAWSVRQGATGNTIYF
12,NA,TRBV7-2,NA,TRBJ2-7,TGTGCCAGCAGCTTAGTCGGTAGTGAGCAGTACTTC,CASSLVGSEQYF
16,once,TRBV6-5,TRBD1,TRBJ2-1,TGTGCCAGCAGTTCCTGGACAGGCGGCACCTACAATGAGCAGTTCTTC,CASSSWTGGTYNEQFF
13,NA,TRBV7-9,TRBD2,TRBJ2-7,TGTGCCCTCACGGGACTAGCGGGCTACGAGCAGTACTTC,CALTGLAGYEQYF
12,once,TRBV30,NA,TRBJ2-7,TGTGCCTGGACCGACAACTCCTACGAGCAGTACTTC,CAWTDNSYEQYF
14,few,TRBV18,NA,TRBJ2-1,TGTGCCAGCTCACCCCAAAAAACTAACAATGAGCAGTTCTTC,CASSPQKTNNEQFF
16,NA,TRBV5-5,TRBD2,TRBJ2-7,TGTGCCAGCAGCTTGGAAGTTGGACTAGCGGGAGTCGAGCAGTACTTC,CASSLEVGLAGVEQYF
13,NA,TRBV29-1,NA,TRBJ1-2,TGCAGCGTTGAGGCCAGGGAGGTTGGTGGCTACACCTTC,CSVEAREVGGYTF
15,few,TRBV5-4,NA,TRBJ1-1,TGTGCCAGCAGCTCCTCGGGGGGTGGAAACACTGAAGCTTTCTTT,CASSSSGGGNTEAFF
16,many,TRBV14,TRBD1,TRBJ2-7,TGTGCCAGCAGCCAAGAAAGGGGAAGGGGGCACTACGAGCAGTACTTC,CASSQERGRGHYEQYF
14,once,TRBV6-5,NA,TRBJ2-5,TGTGCCAGCAGTTTACAGGGAATTGGAGAGACCCAGTACTTC,CASSLQGIGETQYF
14,NA,TRBV28,TRBD1,TRBJ1-4,TGTGCCAGCAGGAGGGGACAGGGGGGAGAAAAACTGTTTTTT,CASRRGQGGEKLFF
14,NA,TRBV19,NA,TRBJ1-2,TGTGCCAGTAGTAGCTCAAATAGGGGAGGTGGCTACACCTTC,CASSSSNRGGGYTF
13,NA,TRBV4-3,NA,TRBJ1-3,TGCGCCAGCAGCCAAGGTATCGGAAACACCATATATTTT,CASSQGIGNTIYF
15,NA,TRBV24-1,TRBD2,TRBJ2-2,TGTGCCACGGGAGCGGGAGGCCCCCTCACCGGGGAGCTGTTTTTT,CATGAGGPLTGELFF
11,NA,TRBV6-1,NA,TRBJ2-5,TGTGCCAGCAGTGTAGAAGAGACCCAGTACTTC,CASSVEETQYF
16,NA,TRBV6-5,TRBD1,TRBJ1-2,TGTGCCAGCAGTTACTCCCCTCGACAGGGTTGGAGTGGCTACACCTTC,CASSYSPRQGWSGYTF
12,NA,TRBV28,NA,TRBJ1-1,TGTGCCAGCAGTGAACAGCCCACTGAAGCTTTCTTT,CASSEQPTEAFF
16,NA,TRBV5-6,NA,TRBJ2-3,TGTGCCAGCAGCTTGGAAGGCGCGGGGCCCACAGATACGCAGTATTTT,CASSLEGAGPTDTQYF
14,NA,TRBV20-1,TRBD1,TRBJ1-2,TGCAGTGCTAGTTTCGAGGGGACAGGCTATGGCTACACCTTC,CSASFEGTGYGYTF
13,NA,TRBV14,NA,TRBJ2-7,TGTGCCAGCAGCCAAGCAGGGATTAACGAGCAGTACTTC,CASSQAGINEQYF
13,NA,TRBV18,TRBD1,TRBJ2-1,TGTGCCAGCTCACCGGACAGGGCCAATGAGCAGTTCTTC,CASSPDRANEQFF
11,NA,TRBV11-2,NA,TRBJ2-7,TGTGCCAGCAGTCCTGCCTACGAGCAGTACTTC,CASSPAYEQYF
14,few,TRBV9,NA,TRBJ1-6,TGTGCCAGCAGCGTAGATCAGGGGAATTCACCCCTCCACTTT,CASSVDQGNSPLHF
15,once,TRBV6-2/TRBV6-3,NA,TRBJ1-4,TGTGCCAGCAGTTCCCCACAGGCGGCTAATGAAAAACTGTTTTTT,CASSSPQAANEKLFF
14,few,TRBV14,TRBD1,TRBJ1-3,TGTGCCAGCAGCGCGACAGGGGGCTTTGGCACCATATATTTT,CASSATGGFGTIYF
17,once,TRBV11-3,TRBD1,TRBJ2-2,TGTGCCAGCAGCTTATCTCTCGGACAGGTGGGCACCGGGGAGCTGTTTTTT,CASSLSLGQVGTGELFF
14,NA,TRBV30,TRBD1,TRBJ1-2,TGTGCCTGGAGTAGAGGGGGCATTAACTATGGCTACACCTTC,CAWSRGGINYGYTF
13,NA,TRBV11-2,NA,TRBJ2-7,TGTGCCAGCAGCTTGAACTCCCGCGACCCCCCGACTTTC,CASSLNSRDPPTF
16,once,TRBV5-6,TRBD1,TRBJ1-1,TGTGCCAGCAGCACCCTCACAGGGGCGATAAACACTGAAGCTTTCTTT,CASSTLTGAINTEAFF
16,NA,TRBV28,TRBD1,TRBJ1-1,TGTGCCAGCACCCCGGTGGAGACAGGGGGCGCGAGGAAGGCTTTCTTT,CASTPVETGGARKAFF